This passage covers 20 T cell receptor beta chains from one sample sequenced in a study of T cell responses to AZD1222 COVID-19 vaccine. Here immunoSEQ multiplex PCR was the method, and the copy in TCRdb shows in-frame clones only, minus some. The top ten clones hold about 5.2% of a sample with about 82,000 clones, roughly 90% of them seen once. The source was peripheral blood, collected on day 0 of AZD1222 vaccination. The receptors originated from an adult in good health.

The rearrangement joins TRBV5-5 to TRBJ2-2; 12 bases line up with TRBD1. This CDR3 spans 16 amino acids. Germline V gene sequence: CDR1 SGHKS, CDR2 YYEKEE (reference sequence). The V and J ends lost 4 bases and 8 bases, in that order; junction bases with no gene match: 9. The CDR3, as DNA: TGTGCCAGCAGCACTGGGACAGGGGGCGTGACAGGGGAGCTGTTTTTT. Protein product: CASSTGTGGVTGELFF.

This chain joins TRBV19 and TRBJ1-3; weak D call: TRBD1 (5 bases). V was cut by 0 bases and J by 2 bases, with 8 bases left in between. Germline CDR1 is LNHDA and CDR2 is SQIVND (reference sequence). The CDR3 covers 15 residues. CDR3 protein: CASSIDIRAGNTIYF. The CDR3 DNA reads as TGTGCCAGTAGTATAGATATCAGGGCTGGAAACACCATATATTTT. Together with reference TRBV19 and TRBJ1-3, the CDR3 gives the full variable domain: DGGITQSPKYLFRKEGQNVTLSCEQNLNHDAMYWYRQDPGQGLRLIYYSQIVNDFQKGDIAEGYSVSREKKESFPLTVTSAQKNPTAFYLCASSIDIRAGNTIYFGEGSWLTVV.

This sequence joins TRBV12-1 and TRBJ2-3; TRBD2 is taken as the D call from the table, unchecked against the DNA. TRBV12-1 counts as a pseudogene. The CDR3 is made up of 16 amino acids. The CDR3 spells CASSFELAVYTDTQYF. CDR3 coding DNA: TGTGCCAGCAGCTTTGAACTAGCGGTTTACACAGATACGCAGTATTTT.

This clone was seen only once. The rearrangement joins TRBV7-2 to TRBJ2-1; the D call may be TRBD1 or TRBD2 (6 bases each). V lost 6 bases, J lost 1 base, and 16 bases lay in between. The CDR3 runs 16 residues. Germline V gene sequence: CDR1 SGHTA, CDR2 FQGNSA. The CDR3 region is CASRGTGAGSYNEQFF. As DNA, the CDR3 is TGTGCCAGCAGAGGAACGGGGGCAGGATCCTACAATGAGCAGTTCTTC.

The CDR3 protein is CASSLFAGDQETQYF. In DNA form, the CDR3 reads TGTGCCAGCAGCTTATTCGCGGGGGACCAAGAGACCCAGTACTTC. V is TRBV5-8 and J is TRBJ2-5; 7 bases match TRBD2. Germline lookup yields CDR1 SGHTS and CDR2 YDEGEE. This CDR3 comprises 15 residues. J was trimmed by 0 bases and V by 2 bases; bases with no gene match: 4.

This clone was observed a handful of times. The genes are TRBV5-1 and TRBJ1-1; D is perhaps TRBD1 (5 bases). The germline V gene has CDR1 SGHRS and CDR2 YFSETQ. V shed 1 base and J shed 0 bases, with 13 bases lying between them. There are 16 residues in the CDR3. The CDR3 nucleotides are TGCGCCAGCAGCTTGAGTGATAGGGGAATGAACACTGAAGCTTTCTTT. Its translation is CASSLSDRGMNTEAFF.

V usage is TRBV28 and J usage is TRBJ1-1; the D is unclear. The CDR3 extends over 13 amino acids. CDR1 is MDHEN, CDR2 SYDVKM, per germline. V gave up 2 bases and J gave up 7 bases, with 11 bases separating them. The CDR3 DNA reads TGTGCCAGCAGTTTAGGGGAGCCCGGTGAAGCTTTCTTT. Translating gives CASSLGEPGEAFF.

The chain has TRBV10-3 and TRBJ2-3, with D possibly TRBD2 on 6 matching bases. The V and J ends lost 11 bases and 0 bases respectively, with 12 bases between them. CDR1 ENHRY and CDR2 SYGVKD come from the germline V gene. This CDR3 is 13 amino acids long. CDR3 loop: CALKAGSTDTQYF. The CDR3 DNA sequence: TGTGCCCTAAAGGCGGGGAGCACAGATACGCAGTATTTT.

The V and J genes are TRBV5-6 and TRBJ2-3; the D is unclear. V shed 4 bases and J shed 2 bases, with 8 bases lying between them. The germline V gene encodes CDR1 SGHDT and CDR2 YYEEEE. This CDR3 contains 13 residues. The CDR3 nucleotides are TGTGCCAGCAGCCCCCAGGACACAGATACGCAGTATTTT. Translation gives CASSPQDTDTQYF.

V gene TRBV28 combines with J gene TRBJ1-5; D uncertain. The CDR3 consists of 19 residues. Trimming left V 7 bases short and J 0 bases short, with 25 bases between. Germline V gene sequence: CDR1 MDHEN, CDR2 SYDVKM. CDR3 sequence: CASNPSVMREGYSNQPQHF. The CDR3 DNA sequence: TGTGCCAGCAATCCCTCAGTCATGCGGGAGGGTTATAGCAATCAGCCCCAGCATTTT.

The gene calls are TRBV28 and TRBJ2-3; 7 bases agree with TRBD1. V lost 10 bases, J lost 1 base, and 5 bases stayed unmatched. Looked up from germline, CDR1 is MDHEN and CDR2 is SYDVKM. The CDR3 is made up of 13 amino acids. The CDR3 sequence is CANRGQGTDTQYF. CDR3 DNA sequence: TGTGCCAACAGAGGACAGGGCACAGATACGCAGTATTTT.

This clone was observed a handful of times. The rearrangement uses TRBV5-1 and TRBJ2-2, with 13 nucleotides matching TRBD2. The CDR3 sequence is 16 residues long. V lost 6 bases to trimming and J lost 6 bases; unmatched junction nucleotides: 8. Germline V gives CDR1 SGHRS, CDR2 YFSETQ. The CDR3 DNA follows: TGCGCCAGCAACCGGGCCGGGACTAGCGGGGCCGGGGAGCTGTTTTTT. Amino acids: CASNRAGTSGAGELFF. Drawing the rest from reference TRBV5-1 and TRBJ2-2, the complete variable domain is KAGVTQTPRYLIKTRGQQVTLSCSPISGHRSVSWYQQTPGQGLQFLFEYFSETQRNKGNFPGRFSGRQFSNSRSEMNVSTLELGDSALYLCASNRAGTSGAGELFFGEGSRLTVL.

The genes are TRBV28 and TRBJ2-4, with a weak D call TRBD2 (7 bases). Trimming took 3 bases from V and 3 from J, leaving 21 bases between them. In germline, CDR1 is MDHEN, CDR2 SYDVKM. The CDR3 has 18 amino acids. The CDR3 is CASSLKFGRGGGKNIQYF. The CDR3 DNA sequence: TGTGCCAGCAGTTTGAAGTTCGGCAGAGGGGGGGGCAAAAACATTCAGTACTTC.

As for this clone: A read error may produce the germline difference seen at one junction end. The chain is built from TRBV7-7 and TRBJ1-1; D is ambiguous. The CDR3 runs to 13 residues. The germline gives CDR1 SSHAT, CDR2 FNYEAQ (reference sequence). The CDR3 nucleotides are TGTGCTAGCAGCTTAGCAGGGAACACTGAAGCTTTCTTT. This gives the protein CASSLAGNTEAFF.

The chain recombines TRBV2 with TRBJ1-5; a possible D gene is TRBD1 (5 bases). This CDR3 contains 16 residues. In germline, CDR1 is SNHLY, CDR2 FYNNEI. Trimming stripped 4 bases from V and 2 bases from J, with 15 bases between. The DNA of the CDR3 is TGTGCCAGCAGTGCGCCCGGGCAGGGAGGCAATCAGCCCCAGCATTTT. Its protein product is CASSAPGQGGNQPQHF.

The V and J genes are TRBV9 and TRBJ2-1; 11 bases agree with TRBD2. Unmatched junction bases numbered 17, after V lost 4 bases and J lost 5 bases. The CDR3 length is 19 residues. CDR1 is SGDLS, CDR2 YYNGEE, per germline. The CDR3 DNA reads TGTGCCAGCAGCCCCCTCTTGGGACTAGCGGAACCTCGAGACAATGAGCAGTTCTTC. This gives the protein CASSPLLGLAEPRDNEQFF.

The chain employs TRBV9 and TRBJ1-4; possible D gene TRBD1, 6 bases. The CDR3 spans 15 residues. Germline V CDR1 and CDR2: SGDLS, YYNGEE. V lost 4 bases to trimming and J lost 4 bases, with 14 bases between them. Here the CDR3 DNA reads TGTGCCAGCAGCTCCCACAGGGATCTTAATGAAAAACTGTTTTTT. It codes for CASSSHRDLNEKLFF.

The chain links TRBV28 to TRBJ1-5, with D maybe TRBD1 (5 bases). Germline-derived CDR1 and CDR2 are MDHEN and SYDVKM. CDR3 length: 12 residues. Deletions cut 5 bases from V and 6 bases from J, with 8 bases between. The CDR3 bases are TGTGCCAGCAGTGCAGGGTTTCAGCCCCAGCATTTT. Protein sequence: CASSAGFQPQHF.

With respect to this clone: Sequence at one end of the junction differs from germline and may be a read error. The V gene is TRBV7-3, the J gene TRBJ2-1; D unclear. The CDR3 has 15 amino acids. Germline V gene lookup returns CDR1 SGHTA and CDR2 FQGTGA. The DNA for the CDR3 is TGTGCCAGCAGCTTACAGCCAGGTGATGGAGTTCCCCCAGTCTTC. It codes for CASSLQPGDGVPPVF. Supplemented by reference TRBV7-3 and TRBJ2-1, the full variable domain reads GAGVSQTPSNKVTEKGKYVELRCDPISGHTALYWYRQSLGQGPEFLIYFQGTGAADDSGLPNDRFFAVRPEGSVSTLKIQRTERGDSAVYLCASSLQPGDGVPPVFGPGTRLTVL.

In DNA, the CDR3 is TGTGCCAGCACCCTAGGGGAGGTGACCTCGTTCTTC. The encoded protein is CASTLGEVTSFF. The J gene is TRBJ2-1, the V gene TRBV7-9; D is possibly TRBD2 (6 bases). Germline CDR1 reads SEHNR; CDR2 reads FQNEAQ (reference sequence). Trimming pared 7 bases from V and 15 bases from J, leaving 19 bases between. CDR3 size: 12 residues.